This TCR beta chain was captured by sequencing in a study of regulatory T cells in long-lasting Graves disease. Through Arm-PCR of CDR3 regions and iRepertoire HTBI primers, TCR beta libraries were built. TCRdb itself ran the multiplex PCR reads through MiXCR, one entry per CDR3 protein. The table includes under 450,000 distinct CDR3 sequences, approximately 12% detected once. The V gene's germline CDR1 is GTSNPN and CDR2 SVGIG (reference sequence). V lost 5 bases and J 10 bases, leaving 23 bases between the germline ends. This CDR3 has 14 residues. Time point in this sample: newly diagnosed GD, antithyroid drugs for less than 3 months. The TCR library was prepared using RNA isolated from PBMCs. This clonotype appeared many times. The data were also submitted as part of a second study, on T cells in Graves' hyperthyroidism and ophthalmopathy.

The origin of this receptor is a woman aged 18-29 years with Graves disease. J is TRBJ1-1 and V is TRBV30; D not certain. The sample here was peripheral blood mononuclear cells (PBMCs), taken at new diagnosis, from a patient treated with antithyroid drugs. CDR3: CAWGDGPIFGVAFF. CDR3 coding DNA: TGTGCCTGGGGCGACGGGCCGATCTTTGGTGTAGCTTTCTTT.